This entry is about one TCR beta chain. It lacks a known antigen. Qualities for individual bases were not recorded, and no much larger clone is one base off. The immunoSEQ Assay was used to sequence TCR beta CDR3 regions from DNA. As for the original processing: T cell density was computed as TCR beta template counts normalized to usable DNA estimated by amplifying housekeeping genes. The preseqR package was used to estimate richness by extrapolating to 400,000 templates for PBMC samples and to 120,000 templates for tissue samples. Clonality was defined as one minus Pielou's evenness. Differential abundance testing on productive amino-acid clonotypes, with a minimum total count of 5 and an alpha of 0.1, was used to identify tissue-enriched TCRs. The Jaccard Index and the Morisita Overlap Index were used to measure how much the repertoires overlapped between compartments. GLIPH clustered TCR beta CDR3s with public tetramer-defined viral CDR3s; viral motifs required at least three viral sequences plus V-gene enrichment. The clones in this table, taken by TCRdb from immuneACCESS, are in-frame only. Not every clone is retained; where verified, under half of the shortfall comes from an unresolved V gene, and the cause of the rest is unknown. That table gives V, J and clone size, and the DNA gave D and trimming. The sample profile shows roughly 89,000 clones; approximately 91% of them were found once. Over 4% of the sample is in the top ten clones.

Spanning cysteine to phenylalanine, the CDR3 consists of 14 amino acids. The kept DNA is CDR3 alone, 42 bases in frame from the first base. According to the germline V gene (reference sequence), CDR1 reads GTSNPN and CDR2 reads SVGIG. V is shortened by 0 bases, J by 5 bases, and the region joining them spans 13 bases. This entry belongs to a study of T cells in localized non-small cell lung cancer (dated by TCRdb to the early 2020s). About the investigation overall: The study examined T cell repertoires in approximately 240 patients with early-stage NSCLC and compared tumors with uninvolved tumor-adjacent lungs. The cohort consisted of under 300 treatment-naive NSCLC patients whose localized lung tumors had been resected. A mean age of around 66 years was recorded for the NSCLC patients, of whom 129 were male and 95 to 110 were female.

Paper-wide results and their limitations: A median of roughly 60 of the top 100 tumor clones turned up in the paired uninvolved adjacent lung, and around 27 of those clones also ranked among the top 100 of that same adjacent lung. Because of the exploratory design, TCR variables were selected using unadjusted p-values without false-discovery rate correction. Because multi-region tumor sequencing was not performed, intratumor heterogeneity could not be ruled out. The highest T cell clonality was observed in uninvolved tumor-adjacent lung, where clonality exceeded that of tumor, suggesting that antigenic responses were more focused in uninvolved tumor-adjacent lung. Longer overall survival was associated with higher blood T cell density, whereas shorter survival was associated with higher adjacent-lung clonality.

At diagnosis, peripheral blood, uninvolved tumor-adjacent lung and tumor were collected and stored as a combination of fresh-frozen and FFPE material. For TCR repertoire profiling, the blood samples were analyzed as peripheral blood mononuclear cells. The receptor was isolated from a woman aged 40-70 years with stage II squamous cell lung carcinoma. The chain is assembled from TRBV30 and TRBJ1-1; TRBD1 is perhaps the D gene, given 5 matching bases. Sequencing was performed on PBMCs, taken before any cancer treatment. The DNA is TGTGCCTGGAGTGTAGCAGGGACGTGGACTGAAGCTTTCTTT. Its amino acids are CAWSVAGTWTEAFF.